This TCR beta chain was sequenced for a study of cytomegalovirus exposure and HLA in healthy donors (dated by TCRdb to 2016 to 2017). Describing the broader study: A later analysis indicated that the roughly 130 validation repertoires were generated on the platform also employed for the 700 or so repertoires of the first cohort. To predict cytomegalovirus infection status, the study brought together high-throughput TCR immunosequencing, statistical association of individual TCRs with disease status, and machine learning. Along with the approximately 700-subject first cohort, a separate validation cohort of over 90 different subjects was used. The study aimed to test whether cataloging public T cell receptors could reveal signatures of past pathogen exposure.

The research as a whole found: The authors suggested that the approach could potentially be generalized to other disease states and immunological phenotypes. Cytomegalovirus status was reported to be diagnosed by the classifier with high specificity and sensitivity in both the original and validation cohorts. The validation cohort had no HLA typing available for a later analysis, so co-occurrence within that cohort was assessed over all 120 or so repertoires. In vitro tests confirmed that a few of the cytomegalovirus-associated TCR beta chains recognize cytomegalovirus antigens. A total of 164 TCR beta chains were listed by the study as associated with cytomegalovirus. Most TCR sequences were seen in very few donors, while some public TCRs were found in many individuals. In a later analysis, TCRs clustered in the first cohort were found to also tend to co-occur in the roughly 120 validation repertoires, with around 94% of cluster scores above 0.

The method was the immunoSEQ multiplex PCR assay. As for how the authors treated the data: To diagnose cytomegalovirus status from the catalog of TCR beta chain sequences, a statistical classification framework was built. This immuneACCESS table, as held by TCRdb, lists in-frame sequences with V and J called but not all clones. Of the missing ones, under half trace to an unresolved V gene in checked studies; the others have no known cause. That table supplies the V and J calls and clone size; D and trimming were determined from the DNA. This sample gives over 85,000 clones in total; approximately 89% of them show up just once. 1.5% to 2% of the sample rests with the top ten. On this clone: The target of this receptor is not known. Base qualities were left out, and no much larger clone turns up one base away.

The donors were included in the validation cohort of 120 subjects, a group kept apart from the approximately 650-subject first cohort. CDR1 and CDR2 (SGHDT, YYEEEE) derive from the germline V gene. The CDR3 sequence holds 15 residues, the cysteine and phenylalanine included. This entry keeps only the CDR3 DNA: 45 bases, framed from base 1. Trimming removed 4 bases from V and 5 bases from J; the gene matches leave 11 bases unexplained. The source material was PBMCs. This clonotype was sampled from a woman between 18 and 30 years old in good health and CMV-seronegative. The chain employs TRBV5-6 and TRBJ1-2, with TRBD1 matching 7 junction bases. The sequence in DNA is TGTGCCAGCAGCCACCGACAGGGAAATGAATATGGCTACACCTTC. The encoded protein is CASSHRQGNEYGYTF.